A single sample gave rise to the 10 T cell receptor beta chains below, sequenced in a study of cytomegalovirus exposure and HLA in healthy donors. Researchers ran the PCR with 60 Vbeta and 13 Jbeta primers. The assay was immunoSEQ multiplex PCR, and TCRdb's table has in-frame clones only and misses some. The sample yields over 70,000 clones, 70% to 75% seen once. Material for sequencing was PBMCs. These receptors were collected from a human donor in good health.

This chain's CDR3 is CASSLRGTSGTGELFF. CDR3 DNA sequence: TGTGCCAGCAGCTTGCGGGGGACTAGCGGCACCGGGGAGCTGTTTTTT. The chain is built from TRBV7-9 and TRBJ2-2, with 11 bases that match TRBD2. This CDR3 comprises 16 residues. Germline-derived CDR1 and CDR2 are SEHNR and FQNEAQ (reference sequence). V trimming: 3 bases; J trimming: 4 bases; junction bases outside the gene matches: 4.

The chain couples TRBV15 to TRBJ2-7; TRBD1 matches 9 bases. Losses at the gene ends were 2 bases for V and 5 bases for J; bases not matched to a gene: 7. CDR1 and CDR2 from the germline V gene are LNHNV and YYDKDF (reference sequence). The CDR3 sequence is 15 residues long. The CDR3 coding sequence is TGTGCCACCAGCAGAAACCGGGACAGGGACGACGAGCAGTACTTC. The encoded protein is CATSRNRDRDDEQYF.

This clone was found many times. The V gene is TRBV10-3, the J gene TRBJ1-2; 9 bases align to TRBD1. The germline CDR1 and CDR2 sequences are ENHRY and SYGVKD. Trimming cost V 10 bases and J 6 bases; bases outside gene matches: 15. The CDR3 is 15 amino acids. CDR3 nucleotides: TGTGCCACGAGTAGACAGGGGGTAAACCCCCATGGCTACACCTTC. It encodes CATSRQGVNPHGYTF.

This clone turned up a few times. V gene TRBV7-3 combines with J gene TRBJ2-6; 9 bases map to TRBD1. J lost 2 bases, V lost 5 bases, and 4 bases had no gene match. Germline V gene data show CDR1 as SGHTA and CDR2 as FQGTGA. The CDR3 is made up of 16 amino acids. CDR3 amino acids: CASSRTGEAGANVLTF. The CDR3 DNA follows: TGTGCCAGCAGCAGGACAGGGGAGGCTGGGGCCAACGTCCTGACTTTC.

The rearrangement joins TRBV19 to TRBJ1-2; no firm D call. This CDR3 comprises 13 residues. Per germline, CDR1 LNHDA and CDR2 SQIVND (reference sequence). The V gene lost 2 bases and the J gene lost 1 base, with 5 bases spanning the gap. The CDR3 here is CASSIPGNYGYTF. DNA for the CDR3: TGTGCCAGTAGTATACCGGGTAACTATGGCTACACCTTC.

The sample holds a few counts of this clone. The CDR3 region is CASSYSGQGLSYEQYF. CDR3 in DNA: TGTGCCAGCAGTTACTCGGGACAGGGTCTTTCCTACGAGCAGTACTTC. The V and J genes are TRBV6-5 and TRBJ2-7; TRBD1 aligns across 9 bases. The germline V gene encodes CDR1 MNHEY and CDR2 SVGAGI. Losses at the gene ends were 0 bases for V and 1 base for J; bases not matched to a gene: 4. The CDR3 consists of 16 residues.

V and J are TRBV5-5 and TRBJ1-5; possibly TRBD1 for D (6 bases). The CDR3 consists of 14 residues. Trimming removed 4 bases from V and 2 bases from J, with 10 bases in between. Germline CDR1 is SGHKS and CDR2 is YYEKEE (reference sequence). The CDR3 DNA is TGTGCCAGCAGCGTACAGGGAGGCAATCAGCCCCAGCATTTT. Translating gives CASSVQGGNQPQHF.

There are a few counts of this clone. V is TRBV25-1 and J is TRBJ1-1, with TRBD1 as a possible D gene (5 bases). CDR1 and CDR2 from the germline V gene are MGHDK and SYGVNS. With 3 bases removed from V and 3 bases from J, the gap between germline ends came to 11 bases. This CDR3 spans 14 amino acids. CDR3 DNA sequence: TGTGCCAGCAGTGACGACAGCCGCGACACTGAAGCTTTCTTT. Its protein product is CASSDDSRDTEAFF. Supplemented by reference TRBV25-1 and TRBJ1-1, the full variable domain reads EADIYQTPRYLVIGTGKKITLECSQTMGHDKMYWYQQDPGMELHLIHYSYGVNSTEKGDLSSESTVSRIRTEHFPLTLESARPSHTSQYLCASSDDSRDTEAFFGQGTRLTVV.

The chain couples TRBV7-9 to TRBJ2-1; 7 bases map to TRBD1. The junction had 15 bases not matched to a gene; V was cut back by 4 bases and J by 3 bases. CDR3 size: 18 residues. From germline, CDR1 is SEHNR and CDR2 FQNEAQ (reference sequence). CDR3 region: CASSSTRNRDRSYNEQFF. CDR3 nucleotide sequence: TGTGCCAGCAGCTCCACCCGCAACCGGGACAGAAGCTACAATGAGCAGTTCTTC.

This clone was picked up a small number of times. The chain uses TRBV6-6 and TRBJ2-2; D call uncertain. This CDR3 spans 11 amino acids. CDR1 is MNHNY and CDR2 is SVGAGI in the germline V gene (reference sequence). V was clipped by 7 bases and J by 5 bases, with 5 bases between them. CDR3 sequence (DNA): TGTGCCAGCACCCCAACCGGGGAGCTGTTTTTT. This codes for CASTPTGELFF.